The clone carrying this T cell receptor (beta chain) has a single count. The CDR3 is 15 amino acids. The germline V gene has CDR1 KGHDR and CDR2 SFDVKD. With 3 bases clipped from V and 8 bases from J, the junction kept 11 bases outside the gene matches. The sample originates from a study of blood T cell repertoires in COVID-19. Study context: The United States, Italy and Spain supplied acute and convalescent COVID-19 samples.

The method was immunoSEQ multiplex PCR; TCRdb's version includes in-frame clones alone and lacks a portion of them. The data contain about 94,000 clones, around 81% of them singletons. The origin of this receptor is a man aged 55 to 70 with acute or convalescent COVID-19. V and J are TRBV24-1 and TRBJ1-2, with 7 bases identical to TRBD1. Material: peripheral blood. CDR3 region: CATSDPTTGIEGYTF. The CDR3 DNA reads as TGTGCCACCAGTGATCCGACGACAGGGATAGAAGGCTACACCTTC.